This TCR beta chain was captured in a study of OX40 agonist ivuxolimab in advanced cancers. Study in general: Cancers in dose escalation were hepatocellular, melanoma, renal cell and head and neck. Allowance was made for prior anti-PD-1, anti-PD-L1 or anti-CTLA-4 therapy, and 40% had some.

TCRdb's table, derived via immunoSEQ multiplex PCR, lists solely in-frame clones and lacks some. The sample has roughly 76,000 clones; about 83% are singletons. This clone was seen only a few times. V was shortened by 4 bases and J by 11 bases, with 17 bases between the two germline ends. CDR3 length: 13 residues. Germline loops: CDR1 MGHRA, CDR2 YSYEKL. Sequenced here: CD4+ or CD8+ T cells sorted from blood, sampled in a trial of the OX40 agonist ivuxolimab. This TCR was sampled from an adult with an advanced solid tumor such as melanoma, head and neck, liver or kidney cancer. This chain links TRBV4-1 with TRBJ2-5; D possibly corresponds to TRBD2 (5 bases). CDR3 nucleotide sequence: TGCGCCAGCAGCCCCCTGGGCGGGCCGTCGCAGTACTTC. Translating gives CASSPLGGPSQYF.